These T cell receptor beta chains were read from a single sample in a study of blood T cell repertoires in COVID-19. Repertoires were generated with immunoSEQ multiplex PCR, while TCRdb's copy carries only in-frame clones and drops some. Of hundreds of thousands of clones in the sample, 80% to 85% were seen once. Sequencing used peripheral blood. The receptors come from a man between 40 and 49 years old with acute or convalescent COVID-19. Both conserved end residues are part of each CDR3. Each record gives: CDR3 DNA, CDR3 protein, D gene, J gene, V gene, clone size. D genes are given only for firm matches. Size tells how often a clone was seen (once, few, many) or the class of an expanded clone, and some rows leave it out.

DNA: TGTGCCAGCAGCCGGGAAGGGCCGGAAACCTACAATGAGCAGTTCTTC
CDR3: CASSREGPETYNEQFF
D: NA
J: TRBJ2-1
V: TRBV9
size: few

DNA: TGCAGCGTTGGGCAGGGGGACTATGGCTACACCTTC
CDR3: CSVGQGDYGYTF
D: TRBD1
J: TRBJ1-2
V: TRBV29-1
size: NA

DNA: TGTGCCAGCAGCTTAAATTTGGCTAGCGGCTCCTACGAGCAGTACTTC
CDR3: CASSLNLASGSYEQYF
D: TRBD2
J: TRBJ2-7
V: TRBV7-2
size: few

DNA: TGCAGCGTTGACCGGGGATTGGGCACTGAAGCTTTCTTT
CDR3: CSVDRGLGTEAFF
D: NA
J: TRBJ1-1
V: TRBV29-1
size: NA

DNA: TGTGCCAGCAGTGGGTTGCGAGAAGCTTTCTTT
CDR3: CASSGLREAFF
D: NA
J: TRBJ1-1
V: TRBV25-1
size: NA

DNA: TGCAGCGTGGCCGGCCCGGGACAGGCAGAGACCCAGTACTTC
CDR3: CSVAGPGQAETQYF
D: TRBD1
J: TRBJ2-5
V: TRBV29-1
size: NA

DNA: TGTGCCAGCAGAACAGGCGAATCTAACTATGGCTACACCTTC
CDR3: CASRTGESNYGYTF
D: NA
J: TRBJ1-2
V: TRBV7-9
size: few

DNA: TGCGCCAGCAGCCAAGATACACGGAGAGACACCATATATTTT
CDR3: CASSQDTRRDTIYF
D: NA
J: TRBJ1-3
V: TRBV4-3
size: NA

DNA: TGTGCTAGTGGTTTGGGCACCAGGGTAAATACGCAGTATTTT
CDR3: CASGLGTRVNTQYF
D: NA
J: TRBJ2-3
V: TRBV12-5
size: NA

DNA: TGCAGCGCCGGCCAGGGGGCCTCCCGGTATAACTATGGCTACACCTTC
CDR3: CSAGQGASRYNYGYTF
D: TRBD1
J: TRBJ1-2
V: TRBV29-1
size: few

DNA: TGTGCCAGTAGTGAACAGGGGAATCAGCCCCAGCATTTT
CDR3: CASSEQGNQPQHF
D: TRBD1
J: TRBJ1-5
V: TRBV19
size: NA

DNA: TGCGCCAGCAGCTCAAAATACAGGGGGCGAGAAAAACTGTTTTTT
CDR3: CASSSKYRGREKLFF
D: TRBD1
J: TRBJ1-4
V: TRBV4-1
size: NA

DNA: TGTGCCAGTAGTATTTGGGCGGGAAACAATCAGCCCCAGCATTTT
CDR3: CASSIWAGNNQPQHF
D: NA
J: TRBJ1-5
V: TRBV19
size: once

DNA: TGTGCAAGCGGGAGGTCCTATGGCTACACCTTC
CDR3: CASGRSYGYTF
D: NA
J: TRBJ1-2
V: TRBV2
size: NA

DNA: TGTGCCAGCAGTTACTCCCCGGGGCAGGGGGCGAATGACTACACCTTC
CDR3: CASSYSPGQGANDYTF
D: TRBD1
J: TRBJ1-2
V: TRBV6-5
size: NA

DNA: TGTGCCAGTTGGGGAATCGGGGGAAGTAATGAGCAGTTCTTC
CDR3: CASWGIGGSNEQFF
D: NA
J: TRBJ2-1
V: TRBV7-2
size: once

DNA: TGTGCCAGCAGCCGTGGACAGGAAGCTAACTATGGCTACACCTTC
CDR3: CASSRGQEANYGYTF
D: TRBD1
J: TRBJ1-2
V: TRBV5-8
size: NA

DNA: TGTGCCAGCAGCTTATTGGCTCCCGAAAAGAACACTGAAGCTTTCTTT
CDR3: CASSLLAPEKNTEAFF
D: NA
J: TRBJ1-1
V: TRBV5-4
size: NA

DNA: TGCGCCAGCAGCCAAGAAGCGGCAGACAACTATGGCTACACCTTC
CDR3: CASSQEAADNYGYTF
D: NA
J: TRBJ1-2
V: TRBV4-1
size: NA

DNA: TGTGCCAGCAGCTTACTTTCGAGCTCCTACAATGAGCAGTTCTTC
CDR3: CASSLLSSSYNEQFF
D: NA
J: TRBJ2-1
V: TRBV5-5
size: NA

DNA: TGCGCCAGCAGCCAAGGGATTGGACAGGCGTGGAACGAGCAGTACTTC
CDR3: CASSQGIGQAWNEQYF
D: TRBD1
J: TRBJ2-7
V: TRBV4-3
size: NA

DNA: TGTGCCAGCAGAAGGACACCGAACACTGAAGCTTTCTTT
CDR3: CASRRTPNTEAFF
D: NA
J: TRBJ1-1
V: TRBV2
size: NA

DNA: TGTGCCAGCAGCCAAGTAGGGGTCTATGGCTACACCTTC
CDR3: CASSQVGVYGYTF
D: NA
J: TRBJ1-2
V: TRBV14
size: NA

DNA: TGTGCCAGCAGCGTAGATCCCCACAGGGGGGAAGAGACCCAGTACTTC
CDR3: CASSVDPHRGEETQYF
D: TRBD1
J: TRBJ2-5
V: TRBV9
size: NA

DNA: TGTGCCAGCAGCTTTTTTAGCGGCTACAATGAGCAGTTCTTC
CDR3: CASSFFSGYNEQFF
D: NA
J: TRBJ2-1
V: TRBV7-2
size: NA

DNA: TGTGCCAGCAATCGAGGGGGGGAGGATTCACCCCTCCACTTT
CDR3: CASNRGGEDSPLHF
D: NA
J: TRBJ1-6
V: TRBV6-5
size: NA

DNA: TGTGCCAGCAGTTCCATGGGGACAGGGGGCTTTCGTCAGCCCCAGCATTTT
CDR3: CASSSMGTGGFRQPQHF
D: TRBD1
J: TRBJ1-5
V: TRBV6-2/TRBV6-3
size: NA

DNA: TGTGCCAGCAGCTCAGGAAGTTCACCCCTCCACTTT
CDR3: CASSSGSSPLHF
D: NA
J: TRBJ1-6
V: TRBV7-9
size: NA

DNA: TGTGCCAGCAGCCAAGACACAGGGGACTTTGAAAAACTGTTTTTT
CDR3: CASSQDTGDFEKLFF
D: TRBD1
J: TRBJ1-4
V: TRBV3-1/TRBV3-2
size: NA

DNA: TGTGCCAGCATCGGACAGGGTGGGACTGAAGCTTTCTTT
CDR3: CASIGQGGTEAFF
D: TRBD1
J: TRBJ1-1
V: TRBV2
size: NA

DNA: TGTGCCACCAGTGATTTGAGGGACAGGGGACGCTCAAAAGACTCTGGGGCCAACGTCCTGACTTTC
CDR3: CATSDLRDRGRSKDSGANVLTF
D: TRBD1
J: TRBJ2-6
V: TRBV24-1
size: once

DNA: TGCGCCAGCAGCCAATACGGGACTAGCGGCAACTACGAGCAGTACTTC
CDR3: CASSQYGTSGNYEQYF
D: TRBD2
J: TRBJ2-7
V: TRBV4-1
size: many

DNA: TGTGCCAGCAGTGAATCGGCAGGGGCACACACTGAAGCTTTCTTT
CDR3: CASSESAGAHTEAFF
D: NA
J: TRBJ1-1
V: TRBV27
size: few

DNA: TGTGCCAGCACCTGGACTAGGCAAGAGACCCAGTACTTC
CDR3: CASTWTRQETQYF
D: TRBD2
J: TRBJ2-5
V: TRBV12-3/TRBV12-4
size: once

DNA: TGTGCCAGCAGCTTAACTAGCGGGAGGGGAGATACGCAGTATTTT
CDR3: CASSLTSGRGDTQYF
D: TRBD2
J: TRBJ2-3
V: TRBV7-9
size: NA

DNA: TGTGCCAGCAGTCGGACAGAATCCTACGAGCAGTACTTC
CDR3: CASSRTESYEQYF
D: NA
J: TRBJ2-7
V: TRBV6-5
size: NA

DNA: TGCGCCAGCACAGTCTCGGCTAGCGGAAACTACGAGCAGTACTTC
CDR3: CASTVSASGNYEQYF
D: TRBD2
J: TRBJ2-7
V: TRBV4-1
size: few

DNA: TGTGCCAGCAGCCCGACACCCAGCTCCTACAATGAGCAGTTCTTC
CDR3: CASSPTPSSYNEQFF
D: NA
J: TRBJ2-1
V: TRBV7-3
size: NA

DNA: TGTGCCAGCAGCTTAGGCGGGACAGGGGTTTTTGAGCAGTTCTTC
CDR3: CASSLGGTGVFEQFF
D: TRBD1
J: TRBJ2-1
V: TRBV7-6
size: NA

DNA: TGTGCCAGCAGCCCTTCGAGGGAACTGAACACTGAAGCTTTCTTT
CDR3: CASSPSRELNTEAFF
D: NA
J: TRBJ1-1
V: TRBV7-3
size: NA

DNA: TGCGCCAGCAGCCCCTTTACGGGAGGAGGGAGTGAGCTGTTTTTT
CDR3: CASSPFTGGGSELFF
D: TRBD2
J: TRBJ2-2
V: TRBV5-1
size: once

DNA: TGCGCCAGCAGCTCCGTCCCAGGCACTAATGAAAAACTGTTTTTT
CDR3: CASSSVPGTNEKLFF
D: NA
J: TRBJ1-4
V: TRBV5-1
size: NA

DNA: TGTGCCAGCAGCGATAGCGGAGTCCCTCGGCAGTACTTC
CDR3: CASSDSGVPRQYF
D: NA
J: TRBJ2-7
V: TRBV7-2
size: few

DNA: TGCGCCAGCAGCCAAGGGCGCGGGAGTAGGGGTGAGCAGTTCTTC
CDR3: CASSQGRGSRGEQFF
D: TRBD2
J: TRBJ2-1
V: TRBV4-1
size: NA

DNA: TGTGCCAGCAGCTTATGGCAAAACTCTGGAAACACCATATATTTT
CDR3: CASSLWQNSGNTIYF
D: NA
J: TRBJ1-3
V: TRBV7-8
size: NA

DNA: TGTGCCAGCAGCCTAGACAGGGGGCTAGGTGAGCAGTTCTTC
CDR3: CASSLDRGLGEQFF
D: TRBD1
J: TRBJ2-1
V: TRBV27
size: NA

DNA: TGTGCCAGCAGAATGACAGGGCCTTCCTACGAGCAGTACTTC
CDR3: CASRMTGPSYEQYF
D: TRBD1
J: TRBJ2-7
V: TRBV7-8
size: NA

DNA: TGTGCCAGCAGTTACTCCCGGGACAGGGGTATGTATGAAGCTTTCTTT
CDR3: CASSYSRDRGMYEAFF
D: TRBD1
J: TRBJ1-1
V: TRBV6-5
size: once

DNA: TGCGCCAGCAGAAACCCTAGCGGGAGGAGTACCGGGGAGCTGTTTTTT
CDR3: CASRNPSGRSTGELFF
D: TRBD2
J: TRBJ2-2
V: TRBV5-1
size: NA

DNA: TGTGCCAGCAGCCGCCCCGGGACAGGAGGATATGGCTACACCTTC
CDR3: CASSRPGTGGYGYTF
D: TRBD1
J: TRBJ1-2
V: TRBV7-9
size: once

DNA: TGTGCCAGCAGCCAAGATCAGGGTTTCTATGGCTACACCTTC
CDR3: CASSQDQGFYGYTF
D: NA
J: TRBJ1-2
V: TRBV3-1/TRBV3-2
size: NA

DNA: TGTGCCTGGAGTGTACTAGCACCCAGGGGGGAGCTGTTTTTT
CDR3: CAWSVLAPRGELFF
D: NA
J: TRBJ2-2
V: TRBV30
size: NA

DNA: TGTGCCATCAAAGGAGCCTTTAGCACAGATACGCAGTATTTT
CDR3: CAIKGAFSTDTQYF
D: NA
J: TRBJ2-3
V: TRBV10-3
size: NA

DNA: TGTGCCAGCGTCGCCGGGACAGGACGATACGAGCAGTACTTC
CDR3: CASVAGTGRYEQYF
D: TRBD1
J: TRBJ2-7
V: TRBV7-9
size: NA

DNA: TGTGCCAGCAGCTTAGTTGGGGGCGCGGACACTGAAGCTTTCTTT
CDR3: CASSLVGGADTEAFF
D: NA
J: TRBJ1-1
V: TRBV7-2
size: once

DNA: TGTGCCAGCAGCATCGGGACTTACATGAACACTGAAGCTTTCTTT
CDR3: CASSIGTYMNTEAFF
D: NA
J: TRBJ1-1
V: TRBV5-8
size: NA

DNA: TGCGCCAGCAGCTTGGAAAGGTGGAGTGCCAACGTCCTGACTTTC
CDR3: CASSLERWSANVLTF
D: NA
J: TRBJ2-6
V: TRBV5-1
size: NA

DNA: TGTGCCAGCAGCCAAGATCTCAATTCACCCCTCCACTTT
CDR3: CASSQDLNSPLHF
D: NA
J: TRBJ1-6
V: TRBV3-1/TRBV3-2
size: NA

DNA: TGTGCCAGCAGCCAAGACGGTAATTCACCCCTCCACTTT
CDR3: CASSQDGNSPLHF
D: NA
J: TRBJ1-6
V: TRBV4-2
size: NA